This TCR beta chain was identified in a study of blood T cell repertoires in COVID-19. Study context: Nucleic acid was either cDNA or gDNA, and it came from T cells, B-cell-depleted T cells, or PBMCs.

The CDR3 spans 14 residues. V lost 3 bases and J 3 bases, leaving 8 bases between the germline ends. From germline, CDR1 is KGHSH and CDR2 LQKENI. TCRdb's copy holds only in-frame clones and misses some; the assay was immunoSEQ multiplex PCR. The sample includes approximately 210,000 clones, roughly 88% seen only once; the top ten take roughly 14%. This clone came up a few times. The chain combines TRBV18 with TRBJ2-2; TRBD2 might be the D (6 bases). This TCR derives from a woman in her 50s with acute COVID-19. Sequencing used PBMCs or T cells enriched from blood (not recorded which). The CDR3 loop is CASSPGLDTGELFF. As DNA, the CDR3 is TGTGCCAGCTCACCGGGACTTGACACCGGGGAGCTGTTTTTT.